Reported below is one TCR beta chain. Its antigen is still unknown. This CDR3 is built from 12 residues. Germline V gene data show CDR1 as SQVTM and CDR2 as ANQGSEA. The sample originates from a study of tumor and adjacent non-tumor tissue in lung cancer. Overall study context: Patients comprised 12 adenocarcinoma, a couple of squamous cell carcinoma and 1 small cell lung cancer. On average, productive TCRbeta reads reached roughly 3.9 million per sample.

RNA was extracted from bulk tissue without any cell sorting. More than 3 cm separated this lung sample from the edge of the tumor. Donors were chemotherapy-naive, newly diagnosed lung cancer surgical patients in China, August–late 2014. A modified ARM-PCR protocol with three rounds of nested PCR amplified TCRbeta. TCRdb recomputed calls from the multiplex PCR reads with MiXCR, one row per CDR3 protein. The sample carries approximately 120,000 distinct CDR3 sequences, over 55% recorded once. Study outcomes and limitations: Significantly higher TCR diversity was found in tumor than normal lung.

This chain connects TRBV29-1 to TRBJ1-2; D not resolved. The sequencing sample was made of distant non-tumor lung tissue. This TCR was sampled from a man in his 60s with non-small cell lung cancer. The CDR3 loop reads CSEYLTPVGYTF. In DNA form, the CDR3 reads TGCAGTGAGTACCTGACCCCAGTGGGCTACACCTTC.